This T cell receptor (beta chain) is from a study of identical twins (dated by TCRdb to about 2016). With respect to the entire study: To test whether fetal clonotypes persist, this study deep-sequenced TCR alpha and beta repertoires from monozygotic twins, from unrelated adults of various ages, and from cord blood. To rule out contamination, replicate twin experiments were performed at different times with different library preparation protocols.

The CDR3 starts with the cysteine, ends with the phenylalanine, and has 16 residues. The only DNA kept is the CDR3, 48 bases in frame from the first base. V is clipped by 3 bases and J by 0 bases, and the sequence between their germline boundaries is 9 bases long. CDR1 and CDR2 are drawn from the germline V gene: SGHAT, FQNNGV. Every donor in the study was a healthy Caucasian. The researchers also sequenced three unrelated adults who were not twins: a male aged 18 to 29, a male aged 50 to 59, and a female aged 50 to 59. Miltenyi CD45RO+ enrichment and human naive T-cell isolation kits were used to isolate memory (CD45RO+) and naive T cells from PBMC. Regarding this clonotype: Its antigen has not been determined. No much larger clone is present one base from it, and per-base qualities are unavailable.

Study-wide conclusions, independent of this receptor: Fewer insertions were carried by abundant cord blood beta clonotypes; a weaker similar trend was observed in young adult naive repertoires, while no such trend was observed in memory repertoires. Compared with coincidental sharing between unrelated individuals, an excess of low generation-probability sequences was observed among out-of-frame TCR alpha sequences shared between twins. Conclusions relied on cross-sectional statistical analysis, since the same donors could not be followed over many years. In beta out-of-frame sequences, excess twin sharing was weaker, because having fewer shared sequences lowered the signal-to-noise ratio. In monozygotic twins, out-of-frame TCR alpha sharing was systematically underestimated by recombination models, although the models agreed with sharing between unrelated individuals. Zero-insertion analyses could be partly confounded by invariant T cells such as MAIT and iNKT, though diverse VJ usage argued against such confounding for most clonotypes.

Library preparation used 5' RACE. The listed sequencing device is Illumina HiSeq 2000. A universal primer binding site was introduced by template switching, and a unique molecular identifier was present in the final cDNA, enabling accurate counting of TCR cDNA molecules. Specific primers in the conserved constant-segment region were used to synthesize first-strand cDNA for the TCR alpha and beta chains. To control for contamination, every cDNA library carried two barcodes: a SMART-Mk sample barcode plus Illumina barcodes. TruSeq adapter sequences and Illumina sample barcodes were added in two successive PCR steps. TCR alpha and beta cDNA libraries were sequenced on the Illumina HiSeq platform with custom primers. Concerning the study's data processing: MiGEC was used to process raw reads and extract unique molecular identifiers, and MiXCR was used to find CDR3 positions. Recombination models were inferred per individual with the repgenHMM and IGoR tools using an EM algorithm. Shared clonotype analysis was performed with the tcR package in R, normalizing sharing by the product of cloneset sizes. Out-of-frame nonproductive sequences were analyzed to study raw recombination free of thymic and clonal selection effects. The public sequencing data were trimmed at Q25 with fastp and processed into clonotypes with MiXCR by TCRdb, which kept only in-frame beta chains. Rows matching on CDR3 protein sequence are summarized as one entry with the most common DNA and genes. It is TCRdb's table, rather than the study itself, that gives the V and J calls and clone size. In all, the sample holds approximately 690,000 distinct CDR3 sequences, and around 5.7% of those were seen once. Around 2% of the sample goes to the ten largest clones.

The sequence derives from a young man in good health. The specimen sequenced was naive T cells sorted from blood. The cell subset or site label on this specimen signifies: cells isolated with a human naive T-cell isolation kit. The rearranged chain carries TRBV11-2 and TRBJ2-6, with the D gene not confidently named. In nucleotides, the sequence is TGTGCCAGCAGCTTCGCTGTGGGCTCTGGGGCCAACGTCCTGACTTTC. Its product reads: CASSFAVGSGANVLTF.